The next 24 T cell receptor beta chains were all read from a single sample in a study of human T cells and chemical hapten exposure. Time point: patch test 1, 2 weeks after DPC sensitization. Treatment noted: therapeutic diphenylcyclopropenone sensitization with weekly scalp DPC. TCRdb analysed the RACE reads with MiXCR anew, one entry per CDR3 protein. The data show some 120,000 distinct CDR3 sequences, about 12% seen once. This specimen was whole blood, taken in connection with sensitization to the hapten diphenylcyclopropenone (DPC). The receptors were sampled from a woman between 45 and 65 years old with alopecia areata. Some clones in this sample may be carry-over from other donors' samples.

This clonotype was found many times. The chain uses TRBV20-1 and TRBJ1-5, with TRBD1 identical over 8 bases. Germline CDR1 reads DFQATT; CDR2 reads SNEGSKA (reference sequence). The CDR3 has 15 amino acids. Germline trimming cut 4 bases from V and 6 bases from J; bases unmatched to any gene: 11. The CDR3: CSAIDRGRSVQPQHF. CDR3 bases: TGCAGTGCTATTGACAGGGGCCGGAGCGTTCAGCCCCAGCATTTT.

This clonotype was recorded a few times. The V and J genes are TRBV20-1 and TRBJ1-1, with D uncertain. V was trimmed by 1 base and J by 1 base, leaving 7 bases between them. CDR1 and CDR2 (germline): DFQATT, SNEGSKA (reference sequence). This CDR3 region has 13 residues. Here the CDR3 reads CSARGSRNTEAFF. The CDR3 bases are TGCAGTGCTAGAGGGAGTAGGAACACTGAAGCTTTCTTT.

There are many counts of this clonotype. The gene calls are TRBV25-1 and TRBJ1-1; D is possibly TRBD1 (5 bases). CDR1 and CDR2 (germline): MGHDK, SYGVNS. CDR3 length equals 13 residues. The V gene lost 7 bases and the J gene lost 1 base, with 10 bases spanning the gap. The CDR3 loop reads CASKGQGNTEAFF. The CDR3, as DNA: TGTGCCAGCAAGGGCCAGGGGAACACTGAAGCTTTCTTT.

The table lists this clonotype with a few counts. The chain recombines TRBV29-1 with TRBJ2-2, with D possibly being TRBD1 (5 bases). This CDR3 is built from 13 residues. In germline, CDR1 is SQVTM, CDR2 ANQGSEA. V was trimmed by 4 bases and J by 3 bases, leaving 9 bases between them. In nucleotides, the CDR3 is TGCAGCGTTGGCAGGGTAGACACCGGGGAGCTGTTTTTT. Its translation is CSVGRVDTGELFF.

This clonotype was recorded many times. This chain joins TRBV20-1 and TRBJ2-3; 8 bases fit TRBD2. Germline CDR1 and CDR2: DFQATT and SNEGSKA (reference sequence). After removal of 0 bases from V and 5 bases from J, the junction contained 7 bases not matched to a gene. The CDR3 runs 15 residues. CDR3 sequence reads: CSARDPGGPGDTQYF. The CDR3 DNA reads TGCAGTGCTAGAGATCCGGGGGGGCCAGGAGATACGCAGTATTTT.

This clonotype came up many times. V usage is TRBV7-9 and J usage is TRBJ2-1; tentative D call: TRBD1 (8 bases). The V gene's germline CDR1 is SEHNR and CDR2 FQNEAQ (reference sequence). The CDR3 covers 18 residues. V lost 6 bases and J 0 bases, leaving 21 bases between the germline ends. CDR3: CASSDTGGLPSSYNEQFF. Written as DNA, the CDR3 is TGTGCCAGCAGTGACACAGGGGGACTACCTAGCTCCTACAATGAGCAGTTCTTC.

The rearrangement links TRBV28 to TRBJ1-5; tentatively, D is TRBD1 (5 bases). This CDR3 comprises 13 residues. The V gene lost 7 bases and the J gene lost 4 bases, with 11 bases spanning the gap. Germline V gives CDR1 MDHEN, CDR2 SYDVKM. The CDR3: CASILRVNQPQHF. The CDR3 DNA follows: TGTGCCAGCATACTCAGGGTAAATCAGCCCCAGCATTTT.

This clonotype was counted only a few times. V and J are TRBV12-3 or TRBV12-4 and TRBJ2-7; TRBD1 is a possible D gene (5 bases). Trimming pared 4 bases from V and 4 bases from J, leaving 14 bases between. The CDR3 covers 14 residues. The CDR3 DNA reads as TGTGCCAGCAGTTCGACAGAAGTACGGTACGAGCAGTACTTC. Translating it yields CASSSTEVRYEQYF.

There are a few counts of this clonotype. DNA for the CDR3: TGTGCCAGCAGCTTCCTAGCGGGAGTTTCAGATACGCAGTATTTT. As protein: CASSFLAGVSDTQYF. The chain uses TRBV7-2 and TRBJ2-3; 10 bases map to TRBD2. There are 15 residues in the CDR3. The germline V gene has CDR1 SGHTA and CDR2 FQGNSA. J lost 4 bases, V lost 3 bases, and 4 bases had no gene match.

There are many counts of this clonotype. The rearrangement links TRBV18 to TRBJ1-1; TRBD1 aligns across 7 bases. The germline V gene has CDR1 KGHSH and CDR2 LQKENI. The CDR3 is made up of 15 amino acids. Trimming at V came to 6 bases and at J to 1 base, leaving 8 bases not matched to a gene. The CDR3 loop reads CASSPGTAENTEAFF. The DNA for the CDR3 is TGTGCCAGCTCCCCAGGGACAGCTGAGAACACTGAAGCTTTCTTT.

This chain connects TRBV7-2 to TRBJ2-4; the D gene could be TRBD1 or TRBD2 (5 bases each). The V gene lost 1 base and the J gene lost 3 bases, with 13 bases spanning the gap. This CDR3 spans 16 amino acids. Germline V lookup: CDR1 SGHTA, CDR2 FQGNSA. The CDR3 nucleotides read TGTGCCAGCAGCTTAGGGTCGGCAGGGAGCAAAAACATTCAGTACTTC. Encoded protein: CASSLGSAGSKNIQYF. The entire variable domain, with the rest obtained from reference TRBV7-2 and TRBJ2-4, is as follows: GAGVSQSPSNKVTEKGKDVELRCDPISGHTALYWYRQSLGQGLEFLIYFQGNSAPDKSGLPSDRFSAERTGGSVSTLTIQRTQQEDSAVYLCASSLGSAGSKNIQYFGAGTRLSVL.

This clonotype was counted ten times or more. Here the CDR3 DNA reads TGTGCCAGCAGCTTAAGCAGTTATGGCTACACCTTC. It specifies CASSLSSYGYTF. The genes are TRBV7-9 and TRBJ1-2; no clear D. The CDR3 is 12 residues long. V gave up 2 bases and J gave up 5 bases, with 6 bases separating them. Germline V CDR1 and CDR2: SEHNR, FQNEAQ (reference sequence). The full variable domain, in which reference TRBV7-9 and TRBJ1-2 provide the parts outside the CDR3, is DTGVSQNPRHKITKRGQNVTFRCDPISEHNRLYWYRQTLGQGPEFLTYFQNEAQLEKSRLLSDRFSAERPKGSFSTLEIQRTEQGDSAMYLCASSLSSYGYTFGSGTRLTVV.

The chain is built from TRBV7-6 and TRBJ2-1; 13 positions agree with TRBD2. V gave up 5 bases and J gave up 8 bases; unmatched junction bases: 9. The CDR3 has 16 amino acids. The germline V gene encodes CDR1 SGHVS and CDR2 FNYEAQ. The CDR3 DNA follows: TGTGCCAGCAGCCCTAAAACTAGCGGGGGGGCATATGAGCAGTTCTTC. Translated, it gives CASSPKTSGGAYEQFF. Drawing the rest from reference TRBV7-6 and TRBJ2-1, the complete variable domain is GAGVSQSPRYKVTKRGQDVALRCDPISGHVSLYWYRQALGQGPEFLTYFNYEAQQDKSGLPNDRFSAERPEGSISTLTIQRTEQRDSAMYRCASSPKTSGGAYEQFFGPGTRLTVL.

The chain has TRBV2 and TRBJ2-3; D call uncertain. Germline V lookup: CDR1 SNHLY, CDR2 FYNNEI. The CDR3 loop spans 16 amino acids. Deletions cut 2 bases from V and 2 bases from J, with 14 bases between. CDR3: CASSELRGGITDTQYF. The CDR3 nucleotides are TGTGCCAGCAGTGAACTCCGAGGTGGCATCACAGATACGCAGTATTTT.

This chain connects TRBV18 to TRBJ1-1; D might be TRBD1 (6 bases). Trimming shortened V by 6 bases and J by 4 bases, and 27 bases separated the two germline ends. The CDR3 runs to 18 residues. Germline assignment: CDR1 KGHSH and CDR2 LQKENI. CDR3 in DNA: TGTGCCAGCTCTTCCCAGGGGAAGACAGCGACCCTCTCCACTGAAGCTTTCTTT. Its protein product is CASSSQGKTATLSTEAFF.

This clonotype was detected many times. This chain connects TRBV29-1 to TRBJ1-1; 7 bases match TRBD1. CDR1 is SQVTM and CDR2 is ANQGSEA in the germline V gene. The CDR3 contains 13 residues. Germline trimming cut 8 bases from V and 4 bases from J; bases unmatched to any gene: 10. CDR3 nucleotide sequence: TGCAGCCCCGACAGGGACGGGTTCACTGAAGCTTTCTTT. Encoded protein: CSPDRDGFTEAFF.

This clonotype came up many times. V and J are TRBV28 and TRBJ1-2; no firm D call. Trimming pared 8 bases from V and 8 bases from J, leaving 12 bases between. Germline V gene lookup returns CDR1 MDHEN and CDR2 SYDVKM. The CDR3 loop spans 11 amino acids. The CDR3 protein is CASGVKWGYTF. The CDR3 DNA reads TGTGCCAGCGGGGTTAAGTGGGGCTACACCTTC.

This clonotype was seen ten or more times. The CDR3 sequence: CSVVALREQFF. The CDR3 DNA reads as TGCAGCGTTGTAGCCTTGCGTGAGCAGTTCTTC. The chain has TRBV29-1 and TRBJ2-1; D uncertain. The CDR3 covers 11 residues. V was pared by 4 bases and J by 9 bases, with 10 bases between. Germline V CDR1 and CDR2: SQVTM, ANQGSEA.

This clonotype was counted ten times or more. The J gene is TRBJ1-4, the V gene TRBV9, with D perhaps matching TRBD1 (5 bases). V lost 4 bases, J lost 8 bases, and 21 bases lay in between. CDR3 length: 16 residues. Germline assignment: CDR1 SGDLS and CDR2 YYNGEE. CDR3 DNA sequence: TGTGCCAGCAGCCCGCGCGGTGGGGCTGATAGGGAAAAACTGTTTTTT. It is translated as CASSPRGGADREKLFF.

The chain has TRBV29-1 and TRBJ2-2; no definite D call. The germline V gene encodes CDR1 SQVTM and CDR2 ANQGSEA. The CDR3 extends over 15 amino acids. Trimming took off 1 base at V and 4 bases at J, with 13 bases between the two ends. CDR3 DNA sequence: TGCAGCGTTGAAGGGGCTCGTCGTGGCACCGGGGAGCTGTTTTTT. Translating it yields CSVEGARRGTGELFF.

This clonotype was found many times. J is TRBJ2-7 and V is TRBV7-2; D is possibly TRBD1 or TRBD2 (5 bases each). Germline values: CDR1 SGHTA, CDR2 FQGNSA. Trimming shortened V by 4 bases and J by 0 bases, and 10 bases separated the two germline ends. This CDR3 has 14 amino acids. The CDR3 DNA reads TGTGCCAGCAGCTACCGGGACGGCTCCTACGAGCAGTACTTC. Its translation: CASSYRDGSYEQYF.

The chain recombines TRBV5-1 with TRBJ2-2; 8 nucleotides match TRBD1. The germline V gene has CDR1 SGHRS and CDR2 YFSETQ. After removal of 4 bases from V and 5 bases from J, the junction contained 13 bases not matched to a gene. This CDR3 spans 17 amino acids. The CDR3 DNA sequence: TGCGCCAGCAGCCACGGCCGATCAGGGGGCGGAACCGGGGAGCTGTTTTTT. Translation: CASSHGRSGGGTGELFF.

This clonotype was observed many times. This chain joins TRBV6-6 and TRBJ1-1; D unresolved. The CDR3 sequence is 13 residues long. V lost 3 bases and J lost 2, with 7 bases in between. Germline V gene sequence: CDR1 MNHNY, CDR2 SVGAGI (reference sequence). The CDR3: CASSYSLNTEAFF. For the CDR3, the DNA is TGTGCCAGCAGTTATTCCCTAAACACTGAAGCTTTCTTT.

The chain has TRBV28 and TRBJ1-2; tentative D call: TRBD1 (6 bases). Trimming pared 5 bases from V and 7 bases from J, leaving 17 bases between. Looked up from germline, CDR1 is MDHEN and CDR2 is SYDVKM. CDR3 length equals 14 residues. CDR3 residues: CASSTPPGQSGYTF. As DNA, the CDR3 is TGTGCCAGCAGTACACCACCGGGACAATCTGGCTACACCTTC.